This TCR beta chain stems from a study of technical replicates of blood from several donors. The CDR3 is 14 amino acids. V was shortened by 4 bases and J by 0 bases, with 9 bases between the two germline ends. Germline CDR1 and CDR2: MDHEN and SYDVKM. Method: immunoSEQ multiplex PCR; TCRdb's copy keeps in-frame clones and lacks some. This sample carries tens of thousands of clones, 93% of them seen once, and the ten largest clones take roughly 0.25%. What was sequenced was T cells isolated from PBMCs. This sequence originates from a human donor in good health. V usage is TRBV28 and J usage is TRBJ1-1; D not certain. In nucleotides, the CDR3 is TGTGCCAGCAGTTCTCCCCTTATGAACACTGAAGCTTTCTTT. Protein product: CASSSPLMNTEAFF.